In its sample, the clone carrying this T cell receptor (beta chain) was seen a few times. CDR1 is SGHNT and CDR2 is YYREEE in the germline V gene (reference sequence). V gave up 3 bases and J gave up 11 bases, with 20 bases separating them. CDR3 size: 14 residues. This sample is part of a study of blood T cell repertoires in COVID-19. Study at large: Sites in the United States, Italy and Spain provided acute and convalescent COVID-19 samples. PBMCs, B-cell-depleted T cells, or T cells provided the cDNA or gDNA that made up the material.

As handled by the study authors: Using reference gene primer amplification, nucleated cell counts were estimated. Repertoires were generated with immunoSEQ multiplex PCR, while TCRdb's copy carries only in-frame clones and drops some. D and trimming were read from the DNA, whereas the V and J calls and clone size are those reported in that table. Counted here are about 68,000 clones, approximately 85% occurring once; the ten biggest clones make up roughly 24%. This sequence originates from a man between 50 and 59 years old with acute or convalescent COVID-19. The gene calls are TRBV5-4 and TRBJ1-1; a possible D gene is TRBD1 (5 bases). Sequencing used peripheral blood. CDR3 DNA sequence: TGTGCCAGCAGCTCCACTCAAAACAGGTTTATGGCTTTCTTT. Translating gives CASSSTQNRFMAFF.